The rows below give T cell receptor beta chains drawn from one sample of a study of blood T cell repertoires in COVID-19. Some clones are missing from TCRdb's copy, which holds only in-frame ones; the method was immunoSEQ multiplex PCR. Here the sample spans over 250,000 clones, over 65% being singletons. Material for sequencing was peripheral blood. The receptors here all came from an elderly woman with acute or convalescent COVID-19. CDR3s include the opening cysteine and the closing phenylalanine or tryptophan. Fields, in order: clone size, J gene, D gene, V gene, CDR3 protein, CDR3 DNA. The D gene is left open where the match is weak. For some rows the clone size is stated as once, few or many, or as a class when expanded; others skip it.

clone size: .
J gene: TRBJ1-6
D gene: .
V gene: TRBV28
CDR3 protein: CAGRGANSPLHF
CDR3 DNA: TGTGCCGGCCGGGGGGCGAATTCACCCCTCCACTTT

clone size: .
J gene: TRBJ2-1
D gene: .
V gene: TRBV24-1
CDR3 protein: CATSGAGYNEQFF
CDR3 DNA: TGTGCCACCAGTGGGGCAGGGTACAATGAGCAGTTCTTC

clone size: .
J gene: TRBJ2-1
D gene: .
V gene: TRBV19
CDR3 protein: CASSIELAVSSYNEQFF
CDR3 DNA: TGTGCCAGTAGTATAGAGTTAGCTGTAAGCTCCTACAATGAGCAGTTCTTC

clone size: .
J gene: TRBJ1-6
D gene: TRBD1
V gene: TRBV9
CDR3 protein: CASSVEGGRNSPLHF
CDR3 DNA: TGTGCCAGCAGCGTAGAAGGGGGCAGGAATTCACCCCTCCACTTT

clone size: few
J gene: TRBJ2-7
D gene: TRBD1
V gene: TRBV6-2/TRBV6-3
CDR3 protein: CASSSAGTGKHEQYF
CDR3 DNA: TGTGCCAGCAGTTCCGCCGGGACAGGAAAGCACGAGCAGTACTTC

clone size: few
J gene: TRBJ1-2
D gene: TRBD1
V gene: TRBV4-1
CDR3 protein: CASSQSGQGAYGYTF
CDR3 DNA: TGCGCCAGCAGCCAATCTGGGCAGGGGGCGTATGGCTACACCTTC

clone size: .
J gene: TRBJ1-3
D gene: .
V gene: TRBV6-5
CDR3 protein: CAVSLGAAGNTIYF
CDR3 DNA: TGTGCCGTCTCGTTGGGGGCAGCCGGAAACACCATATATTTT

clone size: .
J gene: TRBJ2-5
D gene: .
V gene: TRBV25-1
CDR3 protein: CASSEYSPETQYF
CDR3 DNA: TGTGCCAGCAGTGAATACAGTCCGGAGACCCAGTACTTC

clone size: .
J gene: TRBJ1-6
D gene: .
V gene: TRBV27
CDR3 protein: CASSLGRGINNSPLHF
CDR3 DNA: TGTGCCAGCAGTTTAGGTCGCGGCATTAATAATTCACCCCTCCACTTT

clone size: .
J gene: TRBJ2-7
D gene: .
V gene: TRBV6-6
CDR3 protein: CASQKDISSYEQYF
CDR3 DNA: TGTGCCAGTCAAAAGGACATTAGCTCCTACGAGCAGTACTTC

clone size: .
J gene: TRBJ1-2
D gene: TRBD1
V gene: TRBV27
CDR3 protein: CASKTGGDGYTF
CDR3 DNA: TGTGCCAGCAAGACAGGGGGGGATGGCTACACCTTC

clone size: .
J gene: TRBJ2-2
D gene: .
V gene: TRBV11-3
CDR3 protein: CASSFTGNTGELFF
CDR3 DNA: TGTGCCAGCAGCTTTACAGGGAACACCGGGGAGCTGTTTTTT

clone size: few
J gene: TRBJ2-2
D gene: .
V gene: TRBV19
CDR3 protein: CASKQDGGVTGELFF
CDR3 DNA: TGTGCCAGTAAACAGGACGGTGGGGTCACCGGGGAGCTGTTTTTT

clone size: few
J gene: TRBJ1-2
D gene: TRBD1
V gene: TRBV5-1
CDR3 protein: CASSLAPGGGEGYGYTF
CDR3 DNA: TGCGCCAGCAGCTTGGCCCCGGGAGGGGGCGAGGGCTATGGCTACACCTTC

clone size: few
J gene: TRBJ2-2
D gene: TRBD2
V gene: TRBV19
CDR3 protein: CASSSPPGRAGLSVGELFF
CDR3 DNA: TGTGCCAGTAGTTCCCCCCCCGGGAGGGCCGGGCTCAGCGTCGGGGAGCTGTTTTTT

clone size: .
J gene: TRBJ2-7
D gene: .
V gene: TRBV2
CDR3 protein: CASRGDGTLVEQYF
CDR3 DNA: TGTGCCAGCAGGGGAGACGGGACTCTCGTCGAGCAGTACTTC

clone size: .
J gene: TRBJ2-7
D gene: TRBD1
V gene: TRBV12-5
CDR3 protein: CASGLKQGDEQYF
CDR3 DNA: TGTGCTAGTGGTTTGAAACAGGGGGACGAGCAGTACTTC

clone size: .
J gene: TRBJ2-7
D gene: .
V gene: TRBV11-2
CDR3 protein: CASSLMDTGVSYEQYF
CDR3 DNA: TGTGCCAGCAGCTTGATGGACACGGGAGTTTCCTACGAGCAGTACTTC

clone size: .
J gene: TRBJ2-5
D gene: TRBD2
V gene: TRBV7-2
CDR3 protein: CASSLLAGGRETQYF
CDR3 DNA: TGTGCCAGCAGCTTACTAGCGGGGGGGCGAGAGACCCAGTACTTC